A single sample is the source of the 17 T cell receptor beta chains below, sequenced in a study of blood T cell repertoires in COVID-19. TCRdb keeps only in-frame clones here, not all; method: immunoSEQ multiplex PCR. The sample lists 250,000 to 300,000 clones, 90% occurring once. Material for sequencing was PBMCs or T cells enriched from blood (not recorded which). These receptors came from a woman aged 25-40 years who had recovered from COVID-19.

CDR3 coding DNA: TGCGCCAGCCAAGAAGGGACTAGCGGATCCTACGAGCAGTACTTC. Translating it yields CASQEGTSGSYEQYF. The rearrangement joins TRBV5-1 to TRBJ2-7, with 11 nucleotides matching TRBD2. There are 15 residues in the CDR3. CDR1 and CDR2 (germline): SGHRS, YFSETQ. V shed 7 bases and J 1 base; nucleotides not matched to a gene: 7.

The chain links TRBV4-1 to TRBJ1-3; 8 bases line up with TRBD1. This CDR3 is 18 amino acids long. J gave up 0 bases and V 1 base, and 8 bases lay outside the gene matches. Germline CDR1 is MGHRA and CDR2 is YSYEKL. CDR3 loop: CASSQVGTGHLSGNTIYF. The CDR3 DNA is TGCGCCAGCAGCCAAGTGGGGACAGGCCATCTCTCTGGAAACACCATATATTTT.

This CDR3 reads CASSEDRYIGYTF. The CDR3 DNA sequence: TGTGCCAGCAGTGAAGACAGGTATATTGGCTACACCTTC. The V call is TRBV2, the J call TRBJ1-2; D perhaps matches TRBD1 (5 bases). Trimming stripped 1 base from V and 7 bases from J, with 10 bases between. Germline CDR1 and CDR2: SNHLY and FYNNEI. The CDR3 spans 13 residues.

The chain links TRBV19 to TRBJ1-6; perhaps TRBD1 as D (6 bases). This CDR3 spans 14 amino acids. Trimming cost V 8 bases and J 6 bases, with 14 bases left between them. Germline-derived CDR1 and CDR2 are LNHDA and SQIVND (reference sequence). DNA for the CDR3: TGTGCCAGTTCCAGGGGATTCCCTAATTCACCCCTCCACTTT. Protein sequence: CASSRGFPNSPLHF.

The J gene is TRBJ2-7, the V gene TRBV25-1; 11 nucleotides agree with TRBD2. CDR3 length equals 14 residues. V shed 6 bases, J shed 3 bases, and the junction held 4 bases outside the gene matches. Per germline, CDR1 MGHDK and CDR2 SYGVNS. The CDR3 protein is CASRTSGTLYEQYF. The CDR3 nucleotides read TGTGCCAGCAGGACTAGCGGGACCCTCTACGAGCAGTACTTC.

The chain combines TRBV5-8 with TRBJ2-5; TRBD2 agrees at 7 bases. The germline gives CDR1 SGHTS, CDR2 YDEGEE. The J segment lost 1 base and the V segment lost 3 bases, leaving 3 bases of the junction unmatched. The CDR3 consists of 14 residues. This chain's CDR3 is CASSSLALQETQYF. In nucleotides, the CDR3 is TGTGCCAGCAGCTCACTAGCGCTCCAAGAGACCCAGTACTTC. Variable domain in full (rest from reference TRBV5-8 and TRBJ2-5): EAGVTQSPTHLIKTRGQQATLRCSPISGHTSVYWYQQALGLGLQFLLWYDEGEERNRGNFPPRFSGRQFPNYSSELNVNALELEDSALYLCASSSLALQETQYFGPGTRLLVL.

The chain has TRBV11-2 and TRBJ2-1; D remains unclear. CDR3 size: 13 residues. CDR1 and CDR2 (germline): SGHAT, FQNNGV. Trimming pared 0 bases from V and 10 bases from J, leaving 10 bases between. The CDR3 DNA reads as TGTGCCAGCAGCTTAGAAAGATTTAGCGAGCAGTTCTTC. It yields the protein CASSLERFSEQFF.

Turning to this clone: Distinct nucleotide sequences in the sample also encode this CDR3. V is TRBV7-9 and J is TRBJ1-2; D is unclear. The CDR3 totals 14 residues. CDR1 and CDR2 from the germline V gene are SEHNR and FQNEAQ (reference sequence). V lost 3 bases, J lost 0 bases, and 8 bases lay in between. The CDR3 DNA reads TGTGCCAGCAGCTTGGTGGACTCTAACTATGGCTACACCTTC. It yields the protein CASSLVDSNYGYTF.

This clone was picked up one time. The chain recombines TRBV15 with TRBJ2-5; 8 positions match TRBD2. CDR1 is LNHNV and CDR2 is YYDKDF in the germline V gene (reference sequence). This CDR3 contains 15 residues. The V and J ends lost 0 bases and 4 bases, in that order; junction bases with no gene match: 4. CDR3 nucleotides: TGTGCCACCAGCAGAGAGGGGCGGGAGGCAGAGACCCAGTACTTC. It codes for CATSREGREAETQYF. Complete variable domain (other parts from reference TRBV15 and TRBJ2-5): DAMVIQNPRYQVTQFGKPVTLSCSQTLNHNVMYWYQQKSSQAPKLLFHYYDKDFNNEADTPDNFQSRRPNTSFCFLDIRSPGLGDTAMYLCATSREGREAETQYFGPGTRLLVL.

The chain's CDR3 is CASSRDDSTYNSPLHF. CDR3 in DNA: TGTGCCAGCAGCCGTGACGACAGCACCTATAATTCACCCCTCCACTTT. The chain joins TRBV9 to TRBJ1-6, with D tentatively TRBD1 (5 bases). With 4 bases removed from V and 2 bases from J, the gap between germline ends came to 13 bases. Germline V lookup: CDR1 SGDLS, CDR2 YYNGEE. CDR3 length: 16 amino acids.

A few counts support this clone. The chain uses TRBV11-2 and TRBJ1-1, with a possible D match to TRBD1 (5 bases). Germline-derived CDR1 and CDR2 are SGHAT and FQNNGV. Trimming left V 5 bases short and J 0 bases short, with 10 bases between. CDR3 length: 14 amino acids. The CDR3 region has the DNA TGTGCCAGCAGCACACAAGGGGTGAACACTGAAGCTTTCTTT. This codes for CASSTQGVNTEAFF.

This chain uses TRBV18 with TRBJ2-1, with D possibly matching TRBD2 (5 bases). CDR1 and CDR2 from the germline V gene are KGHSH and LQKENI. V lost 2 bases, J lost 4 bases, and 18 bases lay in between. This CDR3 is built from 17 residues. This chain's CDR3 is CASSPASSPTLYNEQFF. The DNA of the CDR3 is TGTGCCAGCTCACCAGCTAGCTCCCCAACCTTATACAATGAGCAGTTCTTC.

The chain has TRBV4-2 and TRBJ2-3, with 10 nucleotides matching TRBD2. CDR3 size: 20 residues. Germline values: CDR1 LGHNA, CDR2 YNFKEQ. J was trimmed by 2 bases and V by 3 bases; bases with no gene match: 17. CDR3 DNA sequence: TGTGCCAGCAGCCATCGCGGGCTAGCGGGAGTCTTGGGAGCCACAGATACGCAGTATTTT. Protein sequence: CASSHRGLAGVLGATDTQYF.

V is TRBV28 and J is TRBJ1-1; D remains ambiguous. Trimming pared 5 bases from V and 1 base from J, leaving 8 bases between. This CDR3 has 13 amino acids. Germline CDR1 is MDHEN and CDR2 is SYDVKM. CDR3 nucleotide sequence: TGTGCCAGCAGTATCGGTTCGAACACTGAAGCTTTCTTT. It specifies CASSIGSNTEAFF.

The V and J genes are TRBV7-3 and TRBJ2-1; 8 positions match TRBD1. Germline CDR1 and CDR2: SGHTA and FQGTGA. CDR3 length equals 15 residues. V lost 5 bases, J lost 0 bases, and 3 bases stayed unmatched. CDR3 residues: CASSQTGGSYNEQFF. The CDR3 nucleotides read TGTGCCAGCAGCCAAACAGGGGGCTCCTACAATGAGCAGTTCTTC.

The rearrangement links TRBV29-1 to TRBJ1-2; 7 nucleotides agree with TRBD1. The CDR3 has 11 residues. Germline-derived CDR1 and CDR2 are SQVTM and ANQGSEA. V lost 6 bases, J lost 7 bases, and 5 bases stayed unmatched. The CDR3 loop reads CSVGAGGGYTF. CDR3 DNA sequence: TGCAGCGTGGGGGCAGGGGGTGGCTACACCTTC.

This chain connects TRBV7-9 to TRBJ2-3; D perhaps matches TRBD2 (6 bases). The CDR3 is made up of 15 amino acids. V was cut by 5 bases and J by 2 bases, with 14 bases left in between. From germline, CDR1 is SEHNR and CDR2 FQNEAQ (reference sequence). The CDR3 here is CASSPSSDYTDTQYF. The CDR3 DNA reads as TGTGCCAGCAGCCCGTCTAGCGATTACACAGATACGCAGTATTTT.